This T cell receptor (beta chain) was observed in a study of blood T cell repertoires in COVID-19. Study-wide background: Acute-phase and convalescent COVID-19 samples originated in the United States, Italy and Spain.

Germline V gives CDR1 MNHEY, CDR2 SVGAGI. V lost 6 bases, J lost 9 bases, and 14 bases lay in between. This CDR3 is 12 amino acids long. In the source study's methods: Estimation of nucleated cell counts relied on the amplification of reference gene primers. Data came from immunoSEQ multiplex PCR; TCRdb stores just in-frame clones and leaves some out. The D gene and trimming were derived from the DNA, and the V and J assignments and clone size from that table. The sample shows tens of thousands of clones, around 85% of them seen only once. V is TRBV6-5 and J is TRBJ1-1; D is unclear. The sequenced sample was peripheral blood. The source of this sequence is a man between 70 and 80 years old with COVID-19, enrolled during active disease. The CDR3 region is CASREVRQKAFF. CDR3 nucleotide sequence: TGTGCCAGCAGGGAGGTAAGGCAGAAAGCTTTCTTT.